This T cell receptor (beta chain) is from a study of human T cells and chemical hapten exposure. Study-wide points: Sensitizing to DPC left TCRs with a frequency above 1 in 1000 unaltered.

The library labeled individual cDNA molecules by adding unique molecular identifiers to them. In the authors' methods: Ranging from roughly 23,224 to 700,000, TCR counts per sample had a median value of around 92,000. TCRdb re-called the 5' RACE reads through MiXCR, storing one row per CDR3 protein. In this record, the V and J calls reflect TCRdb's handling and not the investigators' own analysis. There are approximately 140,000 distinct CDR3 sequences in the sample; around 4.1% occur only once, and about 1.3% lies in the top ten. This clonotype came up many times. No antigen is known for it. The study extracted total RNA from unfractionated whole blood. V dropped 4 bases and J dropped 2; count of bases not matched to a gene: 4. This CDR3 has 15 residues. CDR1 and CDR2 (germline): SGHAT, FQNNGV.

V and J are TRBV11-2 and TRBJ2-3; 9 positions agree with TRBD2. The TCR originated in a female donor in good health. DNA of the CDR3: TGTGCCAGCAGCTCCCTAGCGGGGCCCACAGATACGCAGTATTTT. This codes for CASSSLAGPTDTQYF.